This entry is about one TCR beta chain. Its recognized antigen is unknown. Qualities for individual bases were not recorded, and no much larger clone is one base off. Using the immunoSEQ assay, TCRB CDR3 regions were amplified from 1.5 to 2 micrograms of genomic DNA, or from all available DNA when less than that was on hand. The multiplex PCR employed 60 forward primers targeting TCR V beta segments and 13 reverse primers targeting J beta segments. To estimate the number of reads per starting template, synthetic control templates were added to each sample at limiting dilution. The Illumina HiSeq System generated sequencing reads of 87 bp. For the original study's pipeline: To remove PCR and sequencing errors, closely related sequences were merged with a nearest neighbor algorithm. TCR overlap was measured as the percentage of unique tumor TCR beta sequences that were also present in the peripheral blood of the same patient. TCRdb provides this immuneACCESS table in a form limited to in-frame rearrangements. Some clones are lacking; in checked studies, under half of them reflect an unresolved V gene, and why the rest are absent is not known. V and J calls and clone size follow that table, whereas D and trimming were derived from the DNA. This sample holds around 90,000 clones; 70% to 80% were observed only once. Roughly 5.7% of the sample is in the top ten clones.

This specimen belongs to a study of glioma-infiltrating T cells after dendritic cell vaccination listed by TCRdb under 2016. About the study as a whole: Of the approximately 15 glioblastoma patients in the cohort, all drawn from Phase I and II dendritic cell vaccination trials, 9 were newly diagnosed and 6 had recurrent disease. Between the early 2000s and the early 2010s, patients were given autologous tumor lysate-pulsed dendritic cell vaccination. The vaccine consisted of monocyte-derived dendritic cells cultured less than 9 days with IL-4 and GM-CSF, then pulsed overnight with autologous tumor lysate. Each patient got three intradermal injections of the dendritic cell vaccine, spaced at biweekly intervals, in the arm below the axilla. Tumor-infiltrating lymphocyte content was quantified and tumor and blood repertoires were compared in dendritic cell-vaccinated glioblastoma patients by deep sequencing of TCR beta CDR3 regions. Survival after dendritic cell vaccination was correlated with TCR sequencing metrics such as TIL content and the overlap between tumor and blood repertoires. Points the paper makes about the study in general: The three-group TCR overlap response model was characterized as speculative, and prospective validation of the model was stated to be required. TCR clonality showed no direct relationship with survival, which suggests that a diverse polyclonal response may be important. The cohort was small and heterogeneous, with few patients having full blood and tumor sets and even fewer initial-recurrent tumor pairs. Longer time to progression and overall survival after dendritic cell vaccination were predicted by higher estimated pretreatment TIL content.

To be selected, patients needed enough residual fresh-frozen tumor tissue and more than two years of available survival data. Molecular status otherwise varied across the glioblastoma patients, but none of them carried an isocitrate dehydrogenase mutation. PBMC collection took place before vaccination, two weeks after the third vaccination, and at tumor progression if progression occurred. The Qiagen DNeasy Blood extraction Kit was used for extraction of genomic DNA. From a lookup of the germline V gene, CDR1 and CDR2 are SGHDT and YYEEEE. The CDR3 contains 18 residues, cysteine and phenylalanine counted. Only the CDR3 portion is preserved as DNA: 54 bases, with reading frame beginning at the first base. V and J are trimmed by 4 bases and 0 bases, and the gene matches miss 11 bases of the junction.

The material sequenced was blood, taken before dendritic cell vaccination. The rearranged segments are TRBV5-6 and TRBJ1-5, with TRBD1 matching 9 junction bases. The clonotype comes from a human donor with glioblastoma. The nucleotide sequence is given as TGTGCCAGCAGCGTAGGACAGGGGCCCGACTATAGCAATCAGCCCCAGCATTTT. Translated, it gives CASSVGQGPDYSNQPQHF.